The present T cell receptor beta chain was sequenced within a study of response to subunit inactivated influenza vaccine (dated by TCRdb to 2016 to 2019). Study-wide context: To follow how T cells responded to a trivalent subunit inactivated influenza vaccine, the researchers relied on deep quantitative profiling of the T cell receptor repertoire.

Regarding this clonotype: Its antigen is unknown. It has no much larger one-base neighbor in the sample; base qualities were not kept.

Beyond this particular receptor, the publication reports: It was suggested by the authors that each seasonal influenza vaccination may recruit only a limited number of new T cells.

The meaning of the sample's time point label: approximately 40 days after influenza vaccine administration. V lost 0 bases and J lost 13 bases, and the count of bases not matched to a germline gene is 7. Taken from the germline V gene, the CDR1 and CDR2 loops are SGHRS and YFSETQ. Spanning cysteine to phenylalanine, the CDR3 consists of 15 amino acids. CDR3 DNA only is kept here, 45 bases in frame from base 1. The library was produced with RT-PCR. For sequencing, an Illumina HiSeq 2500 was employed. TCRdb redid the processing of the public reads, applying fastp at Q25 and MiXCR, and retained in-frame beta chains. Entries are consolidated by CDR3 protein sequence, retaining the most common genes and DNA. Here the sample has about 520,000 distinct CDR3 sequences; approximately 10% occur a single time. 12% of the sample is taken by the ten largest.

The chain uses TRBV5-1 and TRBJ1-4, and 12 bases in between align with TRBD1. Source: PBMCs from blood, taken roughly 45 days after vaccination. This sequence originates from a man over 45 who received an inactivated influenza vaccine. Donor details come from another sample of the same person, matched by shared clones. In nucleotide form, the sequence is TGCGCCAGCAGCTTGGCGGGACAGGGGGCACGAGGACTGTTTTTT. Translated, it gives CASSLAGQGARGLFF.